The present entry profiles one TCR beta chain with its context. Antigen unknown. The CDR3 covers 15 residues. V shed 6 bases and J shed 0 bases, with 12 bases lying between them. Looked up from germline, CDR1 is SNHLY and CDR2 is FYNNEI. Preparation of the TCRbeta library involved a method that used unique molecular identifiers. TCRdb re-derived calls from the PCR reads in MiXCR, one entry per CDR3 protein. The sample has approximately 82,000 distinct CDR3 sequences; roughly 20% are singletons. These data belong to a study of T-cell reconstitution after alpha-beta-depleted transplantation in children. Study-level findings and limits: Reported findings indicate that, about two months after transplant, alpha-beta T cells came from several hundred expanded clones, which were derived from non-depleted graft cells.

The source material was PBMCs, mostly from graft donor cells, sampled 360 days after TCRalphabeta/CD19-depleted stem cell transplant. This sequence originates from a male patient aged 2-15 years who had a stem cell transplant for acute lymphoblastic leukemia, so the T cells may come from the graft donor. The chain has TRBV2 and TRBJ2-4; D unresolved. The CDR3 spells CASRNLNLAKNIQYF. The CDR3 DNA reads TGTGCCAGCAGGAACCTGAACCTAGCCAAAAACATTCAGTACTTC.